This T cell receptor (beta chain) was sequenced in a study of T cell responses to AZD1222 COVID-19 vaccine. Of note for this clone: Its cognate antigen is unknown.

General observations from the study: Across spike, vaccine-associated CD4 TCRs were found, dominant at 160-218 and 743-854. The donor cohort was predominantly white British with a female majority, and clonal diversity may have been underestimated.

The data were produced by immunoSEQ multiplex PCR, yet TCRdb's version contains in-frame clones alone and is incomplete. This sample has over 65,000 clones, with about 91% found just once. CDR3 size: 16 residues. V shed 1 base and J shed 0 bases, with 12 bases lying between them. CDR1 and CDR2 from the germline V gene are MNHEY and SVGAGI. The genes are TRBV6-5 and TRBJ1-1; no definite D call. The receptor's source is an adult in good health. Source: peripheral blood, taken on day 0 of MenACWY control vaccination. The CDR3 reads CASSYLASFMNTEAFF. The CDR3 coding sequence is TGTGCCAGCAGTTACTTGGCCAGTTTCATGAACACTGAAGCTTTCTTT.